The rows below give T cell receptor beta chains drawn from one sample of a study of blood T cell repertoires in COVID-19. Only in-frame clones appear in the TCRdb table, and some are missing; sequencing was by immunoSEQ multiplex PCR. Of about 260,000 clones listed, over 80% were seen once; the top ten hold roughly 4.6%. Sample: peripheral blood. These receptors were taken from a man in his 60s who had recovered from COVID-19. The CDR3 runs from the conserved cysteine through the conserved F or W. D genes are given only for firm matches. Rows may omit the clone size; those that give it use once, few, many or a size class.

j_gene,d_gene,v_gene,abundance,len,CDR3nt,CDR3aa
TRBJ1-4,TRBD1,TRBV28,.,14,TGTGCCAGCAGTTTGTCACAGGGGGGTGAAAAACTGTTTTTT,CASSLSQGGEKLFF
TRBJ2-2,.,TRBV11-1,once,12,TGTGCCAGCAGCTTCGACACCGGGGAGCTGTTTTTT,CASSFDTGELFF
TRBJ1-2,.,TRBV29-1,many,14,TGCAGCGTTGAAGAATTGAGCAGGGTTTTGGGCTACACCTTC,CSVEELSRVLGYTF
TRBJ2-1,TRBD2,TRBV18,.,15,TGTGCCAGCTCGTACAAGCGGGAGGGCCTCAGTGAGCAGTTCTTC,CASSYKREGLSEQFF
TRBJ2-7,TRBD1,TRBV10-3,.,13,TGTGCCATCAGCGAAGGGGGCCCCTACGAGCAGTACTTC,CAISEGGPYEQYF
TRBJ1-1,.,TRBV5-4,.,13,TGTGCCAGCAGCCTACGCAGGGGTGATGAAGCTTTCTTT,CASSLRRGDEAFF
TRBJ1-4,.,TRBV15,.,15,TGTGCCACCAGCAGAGATGGGGCAGCGGGTGAAAAACTGTTTTTT,CATSRDGAAGEKLFF
TRBJ2-7,.,TRBV5-1,few,13,TGCGCCAGCAGCCACGGACAGTTCTACGAGCAGTACTTC,CASSHGQFYEQYF
TRBJ2-2,.,TRBV5-5,.,15,TGTGCCAGCAGCACGACTAGTGTGAACACCGGGGAGCTGTTTTTT,CASSTTSVNTGELFF
TRBJ2-1,TRBD2,TRBV11-2,.,16,TGTGCCAGCAGCAAAAGGACTAGCGGGAGCTACAATGAGCAGTTCTTC,CASSKRTSGSYNEQFF
TRBJ2-7,TRBD1,TRBV19,few,14,TGTGCCAGTAGGGCGGGGACAGGGTTCCACGAGCAGTACTTC,CASRAGTGFHEQYF
TRBJ1-1,TRBD1,TRBV7-9,.,16,TGTGCCAGCAGCTTAGAAGGGGGCAGGTTCGACACTGAAGCTTTCTTT,CASSLEGGRFDTEAFF
TRBJ2-7,.,TRBV5-4,few,14,TGTGCCAGCAGCTTGGTCGGTCCTGTCCACGAGCAGTACTTC,CASSLVGPVHEQYF
TRBJ2-7,.,TRBV6-5,.,12,TGTGCCGCCTCGGGGAACTCCTACGAGCAGTACTTC,CAASGNSYEQYF
TRBJ1-1,.,TRBV28,few,14,TGTGCCAGCAGTTTTTCAGATATGAACACTGAAGCTTTCTTT,CASSFSDMNTEAFF
TRBJ1-3,.,TRBV3-1/TRBV3-2,.,14,TGTGCCAGCGGACTGAGGGGGTCCGGAAACACCATATATTTT,CASGLRGSGNTIYF
TRBJ1-4,TRBD1,TRBV6-2/TRBV6-3,few,17,TGTGCCAGCAGCTTGACCGGGACAGATCCCCGGGGTGAAAAACTGTTTTTT,CASSLTGTDPRGEKLFF
TRBJ1-1,.,TRBV28,few,14,TGTGCCAGCAGTTCTACAGGTTGGAACACTGAAGCTTTCTTT,CASSSTGWNTEAFF
TRBJ1-2,.,TRBV27,few,17,TGTGCCAGCAGTTTATCGCCGGCGGGGCTCTCTAACTATGGCTACACCTTC,CASSLSPAGLSNYGYTF
TRBJ2-1,TRBD2,TRBV13,few,15,TGTGCCAGCAGCTTAGGACTAGCGGGAAAGAATGAGCAGTTCTTC,CASSLGLAGKNEQFF
TRBJ2-2,TRBD1,TRBV9,.,16,TGTGCCAGCAGCCCACGGACAGGGACAGGAACCGGGGAGCTGTTTTTT,CASSPRTGTGTGELFF
TRBJ2-7,.,TRBV2,.,17,TGTGCCAGCAGCGCAACCTCGGGACTCCTGAGCTCCTACGAGCAGTACTTC,CASSATSGLLSSYEQYF
TRBJ1-2,.,TRBV7-2,.,16,TGTGCCAGCAGCTTAGACGGGGGGGCAACTAACTATGGCTACACCTTC,CASSLDGGATNYGYTF
TRBJ1-5,TRBD1,TRBV30,.,14,TGTGCCTGGAGTATGACAGGGGGATCTCAGCCCCAGCATTTT,CAWSMTGGSQPQHF
TRBJ2-2,.,TRBV7-6,.,16,TGTGCCAGCAGCTTGCCGGGACATTCCAACACCGGGGAGCTGTTTTTT,CASSLPGHSNTGELFF
TRBJ1-1,.,TRBV19,few,14,TGTGCCACTAAACCGACAGCTGCGAACACTGAAGCTTTCTTT,CATKPTAANTEAFF
TRBJ1-1,TRBD1,TRBV6-1,.,13,TGTGCCAGCAGTGAACGACAGGGCACTGAAGCTTTCTTT,CASSERQGTEAFF
TRBJ1-4,.,TRBV2,.,14,TGTGCCAGCATGATCGACTGGGGACTTGAAAAACTGTTTTTT,CASMIDWGLEKLFF
TRBJ2-7,.,TRBV12-3/TRBV12-4,.,10,TGTGCCAGCGGCTCGGGGGAGCAGTACTTC,CASGSGEQYF
TRBJ2-7,TRBD1,TRBV7-9,.,14,TGTGCCAGCAGCTTAGCTAGGACAGGGACCAAGCAGTACTTC,CASSLARTGTKQYF
TRBJ2-3,TRBD2,TRBV28,.,14,TGTGCCAGCACCCCAGCGGGGGGGACAGATACGCAGTATTTT,CASTPAGGTDTQYF
TRBJ2-7,TRBD1,TRBV5-1,.,17,TGCGCCAGCAGCTTGGCGGTTGGACAGGACTTCTCCTACGAGCAGTACTTC,CASSLAVGQDFSYEQYF
TRBJ1-1,TRBD1,TRBV5-1,few,15,TGCGCCAGGATACTCCAGACAGGGAGTGTCACTGAAGCTTTCTTT,CARILQTGSVTEAFF
TRBJ2-7,.,TRBV2,few,13,TGTGCCAGCAGAGGGGTGGGCCGGGTAGAGCAGTACTTC,CASRGVGRVEQYF
TRBJ2-2,TRBD2,TRBV19,.,18,TGTGCCAGTAGTATGCTAGCGGGAGGGCCGGATTCCACCGGGGAGCTGTTTTTT,CASSMLAGGPDSTGELFF
TRBJ1-4,.,TRBV27,.,15,TGTGCCAGCAGTGTACAGGGAAGAACTAATGAAAAACTGTTTTTT,CASSVQGRTNEKLFF
TRBJ1-2,.,TRBV6-5,.,13,TGTGCCAGCAGTTACGCCCAGGGGCCTGGCTACACCTTC,CASSYAQGPGYTF
TRBJ2-3,TRBD1,TRBV19,.,14,TGTGCCAGCCGACAGGGAAGGGGCACAGATACGCAGTATTTT,CASRQGRGTDTQYF
TRBJ1-2,TRBD1,TRBV30,.,13,TGTGCCTGGAGCCCCTCAGGGGGCGATGGCTACACCTTC,CAWSPSGGDGYTF
TRBJ2-1,TRBD2,TRBV19,.,15,TGTGCCAGTAGTATAAGGCTAGCGGGGCACAATGAGCAGTTCTTC,CASSIRLAGHNEQFF
TRBJ2-4,.,TRBV12-3/TRBV12-4,.,13,TGTGCCAGCAGTTCCCCCGGGGTTAACATTCAGTACTTC,CASSSPGVNIQYF
TRBJ1-4,.,TRBV30,.,14,TGTGCCTGGACGAAACGGGGGATCTCTGAAAAACTGTTTTTT,CAWTKRGISEKLFF
TRBJ2-3,.,TRBV18,.,15,TGTGCCAGCTCACGCAGGGACTCTAGCACAGATACGCAGTATTTT,CASSRRDSSTDTQYF
TRBJ2-7,TRBD2,TRBV12-5,.,15,TGTGCTAGTGGCCAGCAGGGGCTAGCGGGAGAGGGGCAGTACTTC,CASGQQGLAGEGQYF
TRBJ2-7,TRBD2,TRBV11-2,.,16,TGTGCCAGCAGCTTAGCTGCGACTAGCGGGAGTTACGAGCAGTACTTC,CASSLAATSGSYEQYF
TRBJ1-1,.,TRBV6-5,.,13,TGTGCCAGCAGTATGACAGGGAACACTGAAGCTTTCTTT,CASSMTGNTEAFF
TRBJ2-7,.,TRBV5-5,.,13,TGTGCCAGCAGCTTGGCATTCTCCTACGAGCAGTACTTC,CASSLAFSYEQYF
TRBJ2-1,.,TRBV6-5,.,13,TGTGCCAGCAGGCAGACTAGATACAATGAGCAGTTCTTC,CASRQTRYNEQFF
TRBJ2-7,TRBD2,TRBV27,.,16,TGTGCCAGCAGCCAAACAGGACTAGCGGGGACCTACGAGCAGTACTTC,CASSQTGLAGTYEQYF
TRBJ1-4,.,TRBV5-6,.,16,TGTGCCAGCAGCCACGGGACTTCGGCAACTAATGAAAAACTGTTTTTT,CASSHGTSATNEKLFF
TRBJ1-1,TRBD1,TRBV18,.,17,TGTGCCAGCTCACCTAGGACAGGAGAGGGATTGAACACTGAAGCTTTCTTT,CASSPRTGEGLNTEAFF
TRBJ2-2,.,TRBV29-1,few,12,TGCAGCGTTCTTCGGGGGACCGGGGAGCTGTTTTTT,CSVLRGTGELFF
TRBJ2-5,.,TRBV28,.,12,TGTGCCAGCAGCAGGTCCCTAGAGACCCAGTACTTC,CASSRSLETQYF
TRBJ2-5,TRBD2,TRBV9,.,13,TGTGCCAGCAGCGTAGACGGGAGGGAGACCCAGTACTTC,CASSVDGRETQYF